Each of the 25 T cell receptor beta chains below was sequenced from the same sample in a study of cytomegalovirus exposure and HLA in healthy donors. The protocol was immunoSEQ multiplex PCR, while the TCRdb copy is restricted to in-frame clones and leaves out a portion. The sample gives fewer than 150,000 clones, roughly nine tenths of which show up once; around 4.5% is in the top ten. Sequencing was performed on PBMCs. The receptor source for this set is a man aged 18 to 29 in good health and CMV-seropositive.

V and J are TRBV7-9 and TRBJ1-1, with D hard to call. V lost 3 bases and J 2 bases, leaving 7 bases between the germline ends. There are 13 residues in the CDR3. CDR1 and CDR2 from the germline V gene are SEHNR and FQNEAQ (reference sequence). This CDR3 reads CASSFQANTEAFF. Here the CDR3 DNA reads TGTGCCAGCAGCTTTCAGGCTAACACTGAAGCTTTCTTT.

The CDR3 spells CASTPGLSTDTQYF. Here the CDR3 DNA reads TGTGCCAGCACCCCGGGACTCTCCACAGATACGCAGTATTTT. This sequence joins TRBV28 and TRBJ2-3, with D maybe TRBD2 (6 bases). V shed 7 bases and J shed 2 bases, with 13 bases lying between them. Germline V lookup: CDR1 MDHEN, CDR2 SYDVKM. This CDR3 has 14 residues.

The chain is built from TRBV7-8 and TRBJ2-1; TRBD2 is a possible D gene (6 bases). Germline-derived CDR1 and CDR2 are SGHVS and FQNEAQ. The CDR3 consists of 15 residues. Trimming shortened V by 2 bases and J by 11 bases, and 19 bases separated the two germline ends. Written as DNA, the CDR3 is TGTGCCAGCAGCTTATCCGCCTTTGCGGGGACCCAGCAGTTCTTC. It yields the protein CASSLSAFAGTQQFF.

This clone appeared a single time. This chain joins TRBV5-1 and TRBJ1-1, with D unclear. Germline-derived CDR1 and CDR2 are SGHRS and YFSETQ. The CDR3 extends over 15 amino acids. The ends were cut back, 4 bases at V and 0 bases at J, with 13 bases in the middle. The chain's CDR3 is CASSLETRVNTEAFF. The CDR3 DNA reads as TGCGCCAGCAGCCTGGAAACCCGGGTGAACACTGAAGCTTTCTTT. The full variable domain, with the rest looked up from reference TRBV5-1 and TRBJ1-1, is KAGVTQTPRYLIKTRGQQVTLSCSPISGHRSVSWYQQTPGQGLQFLFEYFSETQRNKGNFPGRFSGRQFSNSRSEMNVSTLELGDSALYLCASSLETRVNTEAFFGQGTRLTVV.

This clone was detected only once. In DNA form, the CDR3 reads TGTGCCAGCAGTTTTGGGCAGGGTAGTGACAATGAGCAGTTCTTC. This encodes CASSFGQGSDNEQFF. The chain carries TRBV27 and TRBJ2-1, with D possibly being TRBD1 (5 bases). CDR3 size: 15 residues. CDR1 MNHEY and CDR2 SMNVEV come from the germline V gene (reference sequence). The V gene lost 3 bases and the J gene lost 5 bases, with 14 bases spanning the gap.

This chain uses TRBV28 with TRBJ2-3; D is undetermined. CDR1 MDHEN and CDR2 SYDVKM come from the germline V gene. This CDR3 has 13 amino acids. The germline V and J ends were trimmed by 6 bases and 2 bases, with 9 bases remaining between them. In DNA form, the CDR3 reads TGTGCCAGCAGAAAAGCGATCACAGATACGCAGTATTTT. Translation: CASRKAITDTQYF.

The CDR3 loop reads CASRRDRGQDTEAFF. In DNA, the CDR3 is TGCGCCAGCAGGAGGGACAGGGGGCAAGACACTGAAGCTTTCTTT. V and J are TRBV10-1 and TRBJ1-1, with 12 bases aligning to TRBD1. V was clipped by 6 bases and J by 3 bases; unmatched bases: 5. CDR3 length: 15 amino acids. The V gene's germline CDR1 is WNHNN and CDR2 SYGVQD (reference sequence).

The table lists this clone with a count of one. The chain uses TRBV13 and TRBJ2-5; 13 bases line up with TRBD2. J lost 3 bases, V lost 4 bases, and 5 bases had no gene match. This CDR3 is 16 amino acids long. Germline V gives CDR1 PRHDT, CDR2 FYEKMQ (reference sequence). This CDR3 is CASSSPGLAGKETQYF. CDR3 DNA sequence: TGTGCCAGCAGCTCCCCGGGACTAGCGGGGAAAGAGACCCAGTACTTC.

The V and J genes are TRBV18 and TRBJ2-2, with TRBD1 matching over 8 bases. The germline gives CDR1 KGHSH, CDR2 LQKENI. V gave up 3 bases and J gave up 1 base; unmatched junction bases: 7. This CDR3 is 17 amino acids long. The CDR3 bases are TGTGCCAGCTCACCGGTGGCGGGGACAGGGAACACCGGGGAGCTGTTTTTT. As protein: CASSPVAGTGNTGELFF.

V gene TRBV4-3 combines with J gene TRBJ1-4; 8 bases align to TRBD1. The germline CDR1 and CDR2 sequences are LGHNA and YSLEER. After removal of 0 bases from V and 4 bases from J, the junction contained 10 bases not matched to a gene. The CDR3 has 18 amino acids. The CDR3, as DNA: TGCGCCAGCAGCCAAGATCTCGGGACAGGTGCAATTAATGAAAAACTGTTTTTT. Translation gives CASSQDLGTGAINEKLFF.

V usage is TRBV9 and J usage is TRBJ2-3; TRBD2 matches 10 bases. This CDR3 is 18 amino acids long. Trimming took 0 bases from V and 0 from J; bases not matched to a gene: 7. Germline CDR1 reads SGDLS; CDR2 reads YYNGEE. DNA for the CDR3: TGTGCCAGCAGCGTAGTCGCTAGCGGGGGCCCTAGCACAGATACGCAGTATTTT. Protein sequence: CASSVVASGGPSTDTQYF.

The chain recombines TRBV23-1 with TRBJ1-1; 9 bases are a match to TRBD1. TRBV23-1 is an open reading frame, and its role is uncertain. Germline trimming cut 6 bases from V and 1 base from J; bases unmatched to any gene: 9. The CDR3 is 16 amino acids. DNA for the CDR3: TGCGCCAGCAGCACAGGGACAGGGACGTCGAACACTGAAGCTTTCTTT. Translation: CASSTGTGTSNTEAFF.

This clone was found once. V is TRBV7-9 and J is TRBJ1-3, with D perhaps matching TRBD1 (6 bases). CDR3 length: 16 amino acids. The V and J ends lost 3 bases and 0 bases respectively, with 12 bases between them. Germline V gives CDR1 SEHNR, CDR2 FQNEAQ (reference sequence). The CDR3 DNA is TGTGCCAGCAGCTTGACCACAGGGTACTCTGGAAACACCATATATTTT. This gives the protein CASSLTTGYSGNTIYF. Full variable domain (missing parts from reference TRBV7-9 and TRBJ1-3): DTGVSQNPRHKITKRGQNVTFRCDPISEHNRLYWYRQTLGQGPEFLTYFQNEAQLEKSRLLSDRFSAERPKGSFSTLEIQRTEQGDSAMYLCASSLTTGYSGNTIYFGEGSWLTVV.

The chain combines TRBV5-1 with TRBJ2-1, with D possibly TRBD1 on 5 matching bases. The germline gives CDR1 SGHRS, CDR2 YFSETQ. Trimming shortened V by 0 bases and J by 8 bases, and 18 bases separated the two germline ends. This CDR3 is 16 amino acids long. The CDR3 nucleotides are TGCGCCAGCAGCTTGGTGGTAAGGGGCCCTGGGGATGAGCAGTTCTTC. Its protein is CASSLVVRGPGDEQFF.

V gene TRBV7-9 combines with J gene TRBJ1-2; 7 bases align to TRBD1. CDR1 is SEHNR, CDR2 FQNEAQ, per germline (reference sequence). V lost 1 base, J lost 2 bases, and 4 bases stayed unmatched. This CDR3 spans 15 amino acids. Here the CDR3 reads CASSLGGGQNYGYTF. The CDR3 nucleotides read TGTGCCAGCAGCTTAGGTGGGGGACAGAACTATGGCTACACCTTC.

The chain couples TRBV14 to TRBJ2-2; the D is unclear. Looked up from germline, CDR1 is SGHDN and CDR2 is FVKESK. The CDR3 totals 14 residues. Trimming pared 2 bases from V and 3 bases from J, leaving 7 bases between. This chain's CDR3 is CASSQNSYTGELFF. CDR3 coding DNA: TGTGCCAGCAGCCAAAACAGCTACACCGGGGAGCTGTTTTTT.

The chain joins TRBV5-6 to TRBJ2-7, with 10 nucleotides matching TRBD1. V was clipped by 4 bases and J by 0 bases; unmatched bases: 13. Germline CDR1 reads SGHDT; CDR2 reads YYEEEE. This CDR3 region has 18 residues. CDR3 region: CASSPRDRGDLSSYEQYF. The CDR3 coding sequence is TGTGCCAGCAGCCCCCGGGACAGGGGCGATTTGAGCTCCTACGAGCAGTACTTC.

The chain employs TRBV2 and TRBJ2-5, with 11 bases identical to TRBD1. In germline, CDR1 is SNHLY, CDR2 FYNNEI. After removal of 2 bases from V and 5 bases from J, the junction contained 4 bases not matched to a gene. The CDR3 spans 15 residues. CDR3 sequence reads: CASSERTGGFETQYF. CDR3 nucleotides: TGTGCCAGCAGTGAAAGGACAGGGGGCTTCGAGACCCAGTACTTC.

CDR3 sequence reads: CASSLNIGTEAFF. The CDR3 coding sequence is TGTGCCAGCAGCTTAAATATCGGGACTGAAGCTTTCTTT. The chain joins TRBV27 to TRBJ1-1, with no clear D. The germline gives CDR1 MNHEY, CDR2 SMNVEV (reference sequence). This CDR3 has 13 amino acids. V was cut by 6 bases and J by 5 bases, with 13 bases left in between.

V is TRBV7-2 and J is TRBJ1-2; the match to TRBD1 covers 8 bases. This CDR3 spans 14 amino acids. V was pared by 3 bases and J by 3 bases, with 3 bases of the junction left unmatched. CDR1 and CDR2 from the germline V gene are SGHTA and FQGNSA. The CDR3: CASSFTQGDYGYTF. The DNA for the CDR3 is TGTGCCAGCAGCTTCACACAGGGGGACTATGGCTACACCTTC. The variable domain in full, with the rest retrieved from reference TRBV7-2 and TRBJ1-2, is GAGVSQSPSNKVTEKGKDVELRCDPISGHTALYWYRQSLGQGLEFLIYFQGNSAPDKSGLPSDRFSAERTGGSVSTLTIQRTQQEDSAVYLCASSFTQGDYGYTFGSGTRLTVV.

Worth noting for this clone: This CDR3 is also generated by other DNA sequences in the sample. The chain couples TRBV27 to TRBJ1-5; TRBD1 aligns across 7 bases. V shed 5 bases and J 2 bases; nucleotides not matched to a gene: 3. CDR3 length: 14 amino acids. The germline V gene encodes CDR1 MNHEY and CDR2 SMNVEV (reference sequence). This CDR3 is CASSLGQGNQPQHF. CDR3 nucleotide sequence: TGTGCCAGCAGTCTCGGACAGGGCAATCAGCCCCAGCATTTT.

In nucleotides, the CDR3 is TGTGCCAGCTCACAAACTCCTCAGGGTTTCGGAGGCTACACCTTC. Residues: CASSQTPQGFGGYTF. The rearrangement joins TRBV18 to TRBJ1-2, with TRBD1 as a possible D gene (5 bases). CDR1 is KGHSH and CDR2 is LQKENI in the germline V gene. The CDR3 is made up of 15 amino acids. Trimming removed 4 bases at V and 8 bases at J, with 20 bases between.

This chain joins TRBV6-6 and TRBJ2-2; 12 bases agree with TRBD1. The V gene end was trimmed by 6 bases and the J gene end by 4 bases; junction bases not matched to a gene: 3. Per the germline V gene, CDR1 is MNHNY and CDR2 is SVGAGI (reference sequence). The CDR3 length is 15 residues. CDR3 sequence: CASRGGQGATGELFF. The CDR3 nucleotides read TGTGCCAGCAGGGGGGGACAGGGGGCCACCGGGGAGCTGTTTTTT.

This chain connects TRBV5-8 to TRBJ1-5; D call uncertain. Germline V gene lookup returns CDR1 SGHTS and CDR2 YDEGEE. The CDR3 is 15 amino acids. V was trimmed by 4 bases and J by 9 bases, leaving 20 bases between them. This CDR3 reads CASSRGGHTFGPQHF. CDR3 DNA sequence: TGTGCCAGCAGCCGTGGAGGTCATACGTTTGGGCCCCAGCATTTT.

The genes are TRBV6-6 and TRBJ1-6; D possibly corresponds to TRBD1 (5 bases). V shed 6 bases and J shed 8 bases, with 17 bases lying between them. The length of the CDR3 is 15 residues. In germline, CDR1 is MNHNY, CDR2 SVGAGI (reference sequence). The CDR3 loop reads CASSPLGQADSPLHF. The CDR3 DNA follows: TGTGCCAGCAGCCCCTTAGGACAAGCCGATTCACCCCTCCACTTT.